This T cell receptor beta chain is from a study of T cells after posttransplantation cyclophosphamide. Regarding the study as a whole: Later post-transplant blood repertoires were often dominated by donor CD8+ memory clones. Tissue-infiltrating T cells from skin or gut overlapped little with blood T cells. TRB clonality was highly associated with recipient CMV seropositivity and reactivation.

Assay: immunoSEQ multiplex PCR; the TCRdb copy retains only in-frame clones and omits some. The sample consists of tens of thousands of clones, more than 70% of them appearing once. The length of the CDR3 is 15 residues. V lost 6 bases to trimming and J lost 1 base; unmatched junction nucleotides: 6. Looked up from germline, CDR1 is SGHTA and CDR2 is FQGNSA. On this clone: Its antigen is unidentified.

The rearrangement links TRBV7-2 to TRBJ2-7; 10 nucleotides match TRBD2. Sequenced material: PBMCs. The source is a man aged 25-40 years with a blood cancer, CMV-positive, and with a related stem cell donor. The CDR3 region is CASRDGTSVSYEQYF. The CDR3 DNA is TGTGCCAGCAGAGACGGGACTAGCGTTTCCTACGAGCAGTACTTC. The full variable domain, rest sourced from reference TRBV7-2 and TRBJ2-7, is GAGVSQSPSNKVTEKGKDVELRCDPISGHTALYWYRQSLGQGLEFLIYFQGNSAPDKSGLPSDRFSAERTGGSVSTLTIQRTQQEDSAVYLCASRDGTSVSYEQYFGPGTRLTVT.